The 22 T cell receptor beta chains presented below share a single source sample, sequenced in a study of human T cells and chemical hapten exposure. TCRdb processed the RACE reads anew with MiXCR; each CDR3 protein has one entry. The sample has some 91,000 distinct CDR3 sequences; 25% to 30% are singletons. Time point defined: patch test 3, about 24 weeks after DPC sensitization. The treatment here: therapeutic diphenylcyclopropenone sensitization with weekly scalp DPC. The sequencing used whole blood, collected in connection with sensitization to the hapten diphenylcyclopropenone (DPC). The receptors derive from a man between 40 and 49 years old with alopecia areata. Some clones in this sample may be carry-over from other donors' samples.

The CDR3 nucleotides are TGTGCCAGCAGTTACTCGGCGGGAGGGAGCACAGATACGCAGTATTTT. Translating gives CASSYSAGGSTDTQYF. This chain uses TRBV6-5 with TRBJ2-3; 9 bases fit TRBD2. This CDR3 spans 16 amino acids. Germline CDR1 reads MNHEY; CDR2 reads SVGAGI. Germline trimming cut 0 bases from V and 0 bases from J; bases unmatched to any gene: 1.

This clonotype was counted ten times or more. V and J are TRBV24-1 and TRBJ2-3, with D unclear. Germline V gene lookup returns CDR1 KGHDR and CDR2 SFDVKD. With 4 bases removed from V and 1 base from J, the gap between germline ends came to 11 bases. The CDR3 contains 15 residues. This chain's CDR3 is CATSEGLFGTDTQYF. CDR3 sequence (DNA): TGTGCCACCAGTGAAGGTTTATTTGGCACAGATACGCAGTATTTT.

The chain links TRBV11-2 to TRBJ1-1; no reliable D call. The V gene's germline CDR1 is SGHAT and CDR2 FQNNGV. Between the trimmed V and J ends, which lost 0 bases and 0 bases, there was a span of 2 bases. The CDR3 has 13 residues. The DNA of the CDR3 is TGTGCCAGCAGCTTAGATCTGAACACTGAAGCTTTCTTT. Translated, it gives CASSLDLNTEAFF. The whole variable domain, filled in from reference TRBV11-2 and TRBJ1-1, reads EAGVAQSPRYKIIEKRQSVAFWCNPISGHATLYWYQQILGQGPKLLIQFQNNGVVDDSQLPKDRFSAERLKGVDSTLKIQPAKLEDSAVYLCASSLDLNTEAFFGQGTRLTVV.

V gene TRBV20-1 combines with J gene TRBJ2-5; 9 bases map to TRBD2. The CDR3 extends over 15 amino acids. Trimming cost V 0 bases and J 1 base; bases outside gene matches: 3. Germline V gene data show CDR1 as DFQATT and CDR2 as SNEGSKA (reference sequence). This chain's CDR3 is CSAREGGLAQETQYF. The CDR3 DNA reads as TGCAGTGCTAGAGAAGGGGGACTAGCCCAAGAGACCCAGTACTTC.

This clonotype was picked up a small number of times. This chain uses TRBV6-1 with TRBJ1-5, with D unresolved. The V gene's germline CDR1 is MNHNS and CDR2 SASEGT. This CDR3 spans 15 amino acids. Trimming cost V 7 bases and J 0 bases, with 13 bases left between them. CDR3 DNA sequence: TGTGCCAGCAACCCGGGAGGGAATAGCAATCAGCCCCAGCATTTT. Translated: CASNPGGNSNQPQHF.

V gene TRBV4-2 combines with J gene TRBJ2-1; TRBD2 aligns across 8 bases. The CDR3 length is 16 residues. CDR1 and CDR2 from the germline V gene are LGHNA and YNFKEQ. Trimming removed 0 bases from V and 3 bases from J; junction bases left unmatched: 4. The CDR3 DNA reads as TGTGCCAGCAGCCAAGATGTAAGCGGGGGCTACAATGAGCAGTTCTTC. It specifies CASSQDVSGGYNEQFF.

The chain links TRBV12-3 or TRBV12-4 to TRBJ2-3; 9 bases map to TRBD2. The length of the CDR3 is 15 residues. V was clipped by 6 bases and J by 6 bases; unmatched bases: 10. The CDR3 DNA reads TGTGCCAGCAGCGCGGGGGGGCCTGATCTGGATACGCAGTATTTT. It encodes CASSAGGPDLDTQYF.

This clonotype was found a few times. The J gene is TRBJ2-1, the V gene TRBV28; unclear D gene. The V gene lost 4 bases and the J gene lost 4 bases, with 8 bases spanning the gap. This CDR3 has 13 residues. The germline V gene encodes CDR1 MDHEN and CDR2 SYDVKM. The CDR3 bases are TGTGCCAGCAGTTCCGACGTATACAATGAGCAGTTCTTC. Translating gives CASSSDVYNEQFF.

This chain links TRBV11-2 with TRBJ2-1; no reliable D call. Trimming took off 0 bases at V and 1 base at J, with 7 bases between the two ends. CDR1 and CDR2 (germline): SGHAT, FQNNGV. The CDR3 has 15 amino acids. CDR3 sequence reads: CASSLERLSYNEQFF. The CDR3 DNA reads TGTGCCAGCAGCTTAGAACGGCTGTCCTACAATGAGCAGTTCTTC.

The rearrangement joins TRBV7-8 to TRBJ2-5; D unresolved. Looked up from germline, CDR1 is SGHVS and CDR2 is FQNEAQ. The CDR3 runs 12 residues. With 6 bases removed from V and 2 bases from J, the gap between germline ends came to 7 bases. The chain's CDR3 is CASRPCQETQYF. In DNA form, the CDR3 reads TGTGCCAGCAGGCCCTGTCAAGAGACCCAGTACTTC. Using reference TRBV7-8 and TRBJ2-5 for the parts outside the CDR3, the full variable domain is GAGVSQSPRYKVAKRGQDVALRCDPISGHVSLFWYQQALGQGPEFLTYFQNEAQLDKSGLPSDRFFAERPEGSVSTLKIQRTQQEDSAVYLCASRPCQETQYFGPGTRLLVL.

This clonotype was picked up a small number of times. The chain joins TRBV20-1 to TRBJ2-7; TRBD1 agrees at 9 bases. V shed 5 bases, J shed 5 bases, and the junction held 7 bases outside the gene matches. This CDR3 is 13 amino acids long. Germline V gene lookup returns CDR1 DFQATT and CDR2 SNEGSKA (reference sequence). In DNA, the CDR3 is TGCAGTGCTTCCGGGACAGGGTCCCACGAGCAGTACTTC. It encodes CSASGTGSHEQYF.

The V call is TRBV5-5, the J call TRBJ1-1; 9 nucleotides agree with TRBD1. The CDR3 spans 16 residues. V shed 3 bases, J shed 5 bases, and the junction held 11 bases outside the gene matches. Germline CDR1 is SGHKS and CDR2 is YYEKEE (reference sequence). CDR3 protein: CASSSSDRGFGTEAFF. The CDR3 DNA is TGTGCCAGCAGCTCCTCAGACAGGGGGTTTGGGACTGAAGCTTTCTTT.

The chain carries TRBV20-1 and TRBJ2-3, with D tentatively TRBD2 (5 bases). The germline V gene has CDR1 DFQATT and CDR2 SNEGSKA (reference sequence). Deletions cut 3 bases from V and 5 bases from J, with 18 bases between. The CDR3 covers 15 residues. DNA of the CDR3: TGCAGTGCTAGGGGATACGAGCGGAGAGGAGATACGCAGTATTTT. Translation: CSARGYERRGDTQYF.

This clonotype was seen just once. This chain joins TRBV7-9 and TRBJ1-6; D ambiguous. The CDR3 contains 13 residues. CDR1 SEHNR and CDR2 FQNEAQ come from the germline V gene (reference sequence). V was clipped by 5 bases and J by 9 bases, with 11 bases between them. CDR3 residues: CASSLLTGSPLHF. For the CDR3, the DNA is TGTGCCAGCAGCCTACTTACGGGTTCACCCCTCCACTTT.

The chain is built from TRBV20-1 and TRBJ1-1; D unresolved. Germline lookup yields CDR1 DFQATT and CDR2 SNEGSKA (reference sequence). The length of the CDR3 is 11 residues. The ends were cut back, 2 bases at V and 1 base at J, with 2 bases in the middle. This chain's CDR3 is CSARRNTEAFF. The CDR3 DNA reads TGCAGTGCTAGAAGGAACACTGAAGCTTTCTTT.

The J gene is TRBJ2-3, the V gene TRBV7-2; D ambiguous. CDR1 SGHTA and CDR2 FQGNSA come from the germline V gene. V gave up 2 bases and J gave up 6 bases, with 3 bases separating them. The CDR3 extends over 11 amino acids. The CDR3 bases are TGTGCCAGCAGCTTACAGGATACGCAGTATTTT. Translation gives CASSLQDTQYF.

This clonotype was recorded a few times. This chain links TRBV28 with TRBJ1-5; perhaps TRBD1 as D (6 bases). From germline, CDR1 is MDHEN and CDR2 SYDVKM. Trimming took 7 bases from V and 4 from J, leaving 26 bases between them. This CDR3 contains 18 residues. The CDR3 DNA sequence: TGTGCCAGCAAAGGTAGGGACTTGGGGGCGCACGGAAATCAGCCCCAGCATTTT. It specifies CASKGRDLGAHGNQPQHF.

The chain uses TRBV6-2 or TRBV6-3 and TRBJ1-5, with D tentatively TRBD1 (6 bases). The CDR3 extends over 14 amino acids. V was shortened by 7 bases and J by 4 bases, with 14 bases between the two germline ends. CDR1 MNHEY and CDR2 SVGEGT come from the germline V gene. DNA of the CDR3: TGTGCCAGCACCACCGGGACACCAAATCAGCCCCAGCATTTT. Protein product: CASTTGTPNQPQHF.

The V and J genes are TRBV11-2 and TRBJ2-3; 7 bases are a match to TRBD1. V lost 3 bases and J lost 1; bases outside the gene matches: 1. Germline V gene sequence: CDR1 SGHAT, CDR2 FQNNGV. The CDR3 sequence is 14 residues long. Here the CDR3 reads CASSFDRGTDTQYF. The CDR3 DNA is TGTGCCAGCAGCTTTGACAGGGGCACAGATACGCAGTATTTT. Variable domain in full (rest from reference TRBV11-2 and TRBJ2-3): EAGVAQSPRYKIIEKRQSVAFWCNPISGHATLYWYQQILGQGPKLLIQFQNNGVVDDSQLPKDRFSAERLKGVDSTLKIQPAKLEDSAVYLCASSFDRGTDTQYFGPGTRLTVL.

This clonotype appeared a few times. CDR3 in DNA: TGTGCCAGCAGTTTTAGGGGGTCGCAGCCCCAGCATTTT. Protein: CASSFRGSQPQHF. The rearrangement uses TRBV27 and TRBJ1-5; a possible D gene is TRBD1 (6 bases). The CDR3 contains 13 residues. CDR1 and CDR2 from the germline V gene are MNHEY and SMNVEV (reference sequence). V lost 3 bases and J 7 bases, leaving 10 bases between the germline ends.

The gene calls are TRBV7-2 and TRBJ2-3; 8 nucleotides line up with TRBD1. This CDR3 region has 16 residues. CDR1 and CDR2 (germline): SGHTA, FQGNSA. The trim removed 2 bases at V and 6 bases at J, leaving 10 bases unmatched. The CDR3: CASSLSGQGAADTQYF. CDR3 DNA sequence: TGTGCCAGCAGCTTAAGTGGGCAGGGGGCCGCGGATACGCAGTATTTT.

This clonotype appeared a few times. CDR3 in amino acids: CASSFLRENEQFF. CDR3 nucleotides: TGTGCCAGCAGTTTCCTCAGGGAGAATGAGCAGTTCTTC. This rearrangement joins TRBV11-2 to TRBJ2-1; D could derive from TRBD1 or TRBD2 (5 bases each). Deletions cut 6 bases from V and 7 bases from J, with 13 bases between. The CDR3 length is 13 residues. Germline CDR1 is SGHAT and CDR2 is FQNNGV. The full variable domain, its missing parts supplied by reference TRBV11-2 and TRBJ2-1, is EAGVAQSPRYKIIEKRQSVAFWCNPISGHATLYWYQQILGQGPKLLIQFQNNGVVDDSQLPKDRFSAERLKGVDSTLKIQPAKLEDSAVYLCASSFLRENEQFFGPGTRLTVL.